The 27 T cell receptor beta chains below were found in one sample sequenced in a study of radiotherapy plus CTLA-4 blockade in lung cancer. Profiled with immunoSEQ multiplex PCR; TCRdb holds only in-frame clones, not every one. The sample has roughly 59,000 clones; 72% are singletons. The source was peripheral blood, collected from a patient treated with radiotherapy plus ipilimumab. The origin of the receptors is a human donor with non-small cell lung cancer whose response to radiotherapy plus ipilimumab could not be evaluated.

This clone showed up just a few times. The CDR3 DNA is TGCGCCAGCAGCCAAAGGGGGGGCTACTTACGGAGTGGCAATCAGCCCCAGCATTTT. This sequence encodes CASSQRGGYLRSGNQPQHF. The chain carries TRBV4-1 and TRBJ1-5; possible D gene TRBD1, 6 bases. The CDR3 contains 19 residues. Germline values: CDR1 MGHRA, CDR2 YSYEKL. The V gene lost 2 bases and the J gene lost 2 bases, with 22 bases spanning the gap.

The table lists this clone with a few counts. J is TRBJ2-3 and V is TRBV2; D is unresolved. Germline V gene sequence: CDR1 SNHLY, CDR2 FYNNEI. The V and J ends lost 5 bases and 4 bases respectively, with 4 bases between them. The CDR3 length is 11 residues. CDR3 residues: CASSLADTQYF. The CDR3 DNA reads TGTGCCAGCAGTTTAGCAGATACGCAGTATTTT.

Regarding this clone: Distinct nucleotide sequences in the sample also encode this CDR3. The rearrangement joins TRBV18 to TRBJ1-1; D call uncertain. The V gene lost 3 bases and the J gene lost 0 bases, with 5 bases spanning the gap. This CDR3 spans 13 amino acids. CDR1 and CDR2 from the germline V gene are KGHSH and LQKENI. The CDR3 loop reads CASSPGMNTEAFF. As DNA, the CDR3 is TGTGCCAGCTCACCGGGCATGAACACTGAAGCTTTCTTT.

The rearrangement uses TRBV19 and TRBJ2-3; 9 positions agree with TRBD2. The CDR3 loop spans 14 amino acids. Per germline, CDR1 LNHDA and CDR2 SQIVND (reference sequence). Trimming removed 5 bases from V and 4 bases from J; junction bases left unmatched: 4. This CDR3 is CASSLAGQSDTQYF. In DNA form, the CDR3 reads TGTGCCAGTAGTCTAGCGGGACAATCAGATACGCAGTATTTT.

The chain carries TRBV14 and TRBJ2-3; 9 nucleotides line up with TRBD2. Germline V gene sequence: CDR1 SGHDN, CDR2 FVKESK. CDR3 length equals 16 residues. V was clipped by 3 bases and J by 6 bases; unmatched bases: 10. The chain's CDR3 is CASSQRGGLARDTQYF. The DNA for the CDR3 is TGTGCCAGCAGCCAGCGGGGGGGTTTGGCAAGGGATACGCAGTATTTT.

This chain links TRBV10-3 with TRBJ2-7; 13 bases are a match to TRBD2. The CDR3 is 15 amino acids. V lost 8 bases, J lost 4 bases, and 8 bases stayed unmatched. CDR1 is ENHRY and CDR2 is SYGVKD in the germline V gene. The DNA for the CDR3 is TGTGCCATCCGTGGGGGACTAGCGGGAAGGTACGAGCAGTACTTC. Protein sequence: CAIRGGLAGRYEQYF.

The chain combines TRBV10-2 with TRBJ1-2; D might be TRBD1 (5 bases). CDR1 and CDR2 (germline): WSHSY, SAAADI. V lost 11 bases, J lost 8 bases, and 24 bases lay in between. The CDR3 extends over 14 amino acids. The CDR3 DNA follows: TGCGCCGCACGGGGGTGGCAGGGACCCGACGGCTACACCTTC. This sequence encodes CAARGWQGPDGYTF.

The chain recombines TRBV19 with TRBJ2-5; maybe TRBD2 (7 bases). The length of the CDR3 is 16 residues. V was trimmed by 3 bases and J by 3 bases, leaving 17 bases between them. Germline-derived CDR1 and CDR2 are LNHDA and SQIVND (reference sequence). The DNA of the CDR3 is TGTGCCAGTAGTATCCTGGGACGGGGGGCGGAAGAGACCCAGTACTTC. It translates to CASSILGRGAEETQYF.

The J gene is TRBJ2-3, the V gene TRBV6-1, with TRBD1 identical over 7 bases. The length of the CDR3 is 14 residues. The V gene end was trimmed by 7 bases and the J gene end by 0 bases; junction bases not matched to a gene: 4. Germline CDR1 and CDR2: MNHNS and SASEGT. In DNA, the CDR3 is TGTGCCAGCACCAACAGGGGCAGCACAGATACGCAGTATTTT. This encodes CASTNRGSTDTQYF.

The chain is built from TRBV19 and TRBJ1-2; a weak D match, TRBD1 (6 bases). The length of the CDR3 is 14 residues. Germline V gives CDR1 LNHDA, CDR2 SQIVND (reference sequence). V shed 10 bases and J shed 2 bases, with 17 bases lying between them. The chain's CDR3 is CATAQGRANYGYTF. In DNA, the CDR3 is TGTGCCACCGCACAGGGCCGGGCAAACTATGGCTACACCTTC.

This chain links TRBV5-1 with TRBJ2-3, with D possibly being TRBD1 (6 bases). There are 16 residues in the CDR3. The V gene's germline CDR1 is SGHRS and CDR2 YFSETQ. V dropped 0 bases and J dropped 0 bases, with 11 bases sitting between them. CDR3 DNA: TGCGCCAGCAGCTTGGAAAGCAGGGGAAGCACAGATACGCAGTATTTT. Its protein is CASSLESRGSTDTQYF.

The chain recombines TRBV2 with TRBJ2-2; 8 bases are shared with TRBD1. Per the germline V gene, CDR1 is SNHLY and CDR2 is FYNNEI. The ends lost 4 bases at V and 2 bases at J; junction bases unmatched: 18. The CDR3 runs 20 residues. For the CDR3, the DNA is TGTGCCAGCAGTGTGGGAATCACGGGGAGGACAGGGCTCAACACCGGGGAGCTGTTTTTT. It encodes CASSVGITGRTGLNTGELFF.

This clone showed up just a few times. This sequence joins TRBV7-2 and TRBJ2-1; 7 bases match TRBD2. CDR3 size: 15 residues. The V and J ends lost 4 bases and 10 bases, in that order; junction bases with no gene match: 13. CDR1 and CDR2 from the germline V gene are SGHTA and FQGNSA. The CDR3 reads CASSSQSGTIGEQFF. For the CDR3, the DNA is TGTGCCAGCAGCTCCCAATCCGGGACTATCGGGGAGCAGTTCTTC.

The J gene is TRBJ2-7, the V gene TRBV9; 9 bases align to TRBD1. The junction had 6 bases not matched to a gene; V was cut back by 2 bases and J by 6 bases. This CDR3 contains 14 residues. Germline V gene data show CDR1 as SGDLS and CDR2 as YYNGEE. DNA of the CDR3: TGTGCCAGCAGCGTCGGGACAGGGCCGCTCGAGCAGTACTTC. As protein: CASSVGTGPLEQYF.

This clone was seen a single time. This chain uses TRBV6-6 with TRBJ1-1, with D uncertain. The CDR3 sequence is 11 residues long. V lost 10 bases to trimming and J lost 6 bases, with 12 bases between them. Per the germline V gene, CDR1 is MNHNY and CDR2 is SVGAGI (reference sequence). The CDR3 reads CANSGKAEAFF. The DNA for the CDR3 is TGTGCCAACAGCGGGAAGGCTGAAGCTTTCTTT.

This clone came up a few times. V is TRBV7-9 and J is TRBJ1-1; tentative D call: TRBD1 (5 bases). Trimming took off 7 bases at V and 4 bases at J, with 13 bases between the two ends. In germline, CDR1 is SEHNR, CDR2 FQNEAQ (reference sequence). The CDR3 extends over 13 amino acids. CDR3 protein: CASTVGRVTEAFF. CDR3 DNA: TGTGCCAGCACCGTCGGCAGGGTCACTGAAGCTTTCTTT.

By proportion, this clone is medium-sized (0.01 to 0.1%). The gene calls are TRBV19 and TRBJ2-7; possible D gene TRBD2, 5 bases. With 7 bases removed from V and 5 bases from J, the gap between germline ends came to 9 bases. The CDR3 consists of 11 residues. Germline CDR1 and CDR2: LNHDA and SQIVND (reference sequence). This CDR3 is CASTWGDEQYF. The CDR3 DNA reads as TGTGCCAGTACGTGGGGAGACGAGCAGTACTTC. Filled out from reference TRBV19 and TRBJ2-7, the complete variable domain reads DGGITQSPKYLFRKEGQNVTLSCEQNLNHDAMYWYRQDPGQGLRLIYYSQIVNDFQKGDIAEGYSVSREKKESFPLTVTSAQKNPTAFYLCASTWGDEQYFGPGTRLTVT.

The CDR3 DNA reads as TGCAGCGCGCCAACCCGGAGACAGGGTACAGATACGCAGTATTTT. It translates to CSAPTRRQGTDTQYF. This chain joins TRBV29-1 and TRBJ2-3, with 7 bases that match TRBD1. After removal of 7 bases from V and 3 bases from J, the junction contained 13 bases not matched to a gene. CDR1 SQVTM and CDR2 ANQGSEA come from the germline V gene. The CDR3 has 15 residues.

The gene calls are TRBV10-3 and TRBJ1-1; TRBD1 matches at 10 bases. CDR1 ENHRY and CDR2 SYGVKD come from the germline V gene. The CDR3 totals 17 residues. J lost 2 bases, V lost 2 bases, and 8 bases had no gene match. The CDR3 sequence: CAISEERQGAFNTEAFF. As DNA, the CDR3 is TGTGCCATCAGTGAGGAAAGACAGGGGGCTTTCAACACTGAAGCTTTCTTT.

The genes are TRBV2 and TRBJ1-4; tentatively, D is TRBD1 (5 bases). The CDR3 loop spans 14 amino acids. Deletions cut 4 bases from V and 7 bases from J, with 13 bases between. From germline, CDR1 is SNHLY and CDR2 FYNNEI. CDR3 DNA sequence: TGTGCCAGCAGTGTGGGGGGACTAAGTGAAAAACTGTTTTTT. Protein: CASSVGGLSEKLFF.

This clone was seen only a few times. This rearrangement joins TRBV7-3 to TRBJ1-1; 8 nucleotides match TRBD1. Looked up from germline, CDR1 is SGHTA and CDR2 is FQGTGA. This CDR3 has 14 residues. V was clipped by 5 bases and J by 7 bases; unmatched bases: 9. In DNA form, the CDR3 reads TGTGCCAGCAGCGCAACAGGGGGAAGCGTTGAAGCTTTCTTT. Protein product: CASSATGGSVEAFF.

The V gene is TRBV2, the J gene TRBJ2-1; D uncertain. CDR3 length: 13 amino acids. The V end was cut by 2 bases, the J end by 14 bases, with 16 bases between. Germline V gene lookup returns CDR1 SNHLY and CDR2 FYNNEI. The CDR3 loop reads CASSEIFESGKFF. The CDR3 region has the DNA TGTGCCAGCAGTGAAATCTTTGAAAGTGGCAAGTTCTTC.

CDR3 sequence: CASSLTGFTPYEQYF. The CDR3 nucleotides read TGTGCCAGCAGTTTAACAGGGTTTACCCCCTACGAGCAGTACTTC. The genes are TRBV27 and TRBJ2-5; perhaps TRBD1 as D (6 bases). The end of the DNA aligns better with TRBJ2-7, so the J call may be wrong. Germline V CDR1 and CDR2: MNHEY, SMNVEV (reference sequence). The CDR3 contains 15 residues.

In DNA form, the CDR3 reads TGTGCCAGCTCACCACGACAGGGTGTAGATACGCAGTATTTT. It is translated as CASSPRQGVDTQYF. The chain carries TRBV18 and TRBJ2-3, with 7 bases that match TRBD1. The CDR3 runs 14 residues. Trimming at V came to 1 base and at J to 5 bases, leaving 3 bases not matched to a gene. Germline values: CDR1 KGHSH, CDR2 LQKENI.

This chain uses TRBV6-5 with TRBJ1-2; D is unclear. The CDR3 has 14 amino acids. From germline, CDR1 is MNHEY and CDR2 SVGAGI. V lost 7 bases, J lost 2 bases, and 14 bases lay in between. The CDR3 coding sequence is TGTGCCAGCACCCCGTCGGGTATCAACTATGGCTACACCTTC. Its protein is CASTPSGINYGYTF.

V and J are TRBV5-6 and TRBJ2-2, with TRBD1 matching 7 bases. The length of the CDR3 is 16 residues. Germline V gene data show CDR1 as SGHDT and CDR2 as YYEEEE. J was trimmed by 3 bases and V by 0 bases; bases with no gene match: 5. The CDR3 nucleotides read TGTGCCAGCAGCTTGGGAGGGGGCCGTTACACCGGGGAGCTGTTTTTT. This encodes CASSLGGGRYTGELFF. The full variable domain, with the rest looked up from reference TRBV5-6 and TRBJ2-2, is DAGVTQSPTHLIKTRGQQVTLRCSPKSGHDTVSWYQQALGQGPQFIFQYYEEEERQRGNFPDRFSGHQFPNYSSELNVNALLLGDSALYLCASSLGGGRYTGELFFGEGSRLTVL.

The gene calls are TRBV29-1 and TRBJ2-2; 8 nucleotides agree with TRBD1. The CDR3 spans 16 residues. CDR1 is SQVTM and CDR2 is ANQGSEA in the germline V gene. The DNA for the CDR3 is TGCTGCGCCGCTAGGGACAGGACTATCCTTAGTGGGGAGCTGTTTTTT. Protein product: CCAARDRTILSGELFF.